These 26 T cell receptor beta chains originate from one sample sequenced in a study of blood T cells in healthy people across ages. Primed by a sample-barcoded 5' primer and a J-beta primer mix, a second PCR proceeded for about 6 to 12 cycles. One entry per CDR3 protein results from TCRdb running MiXCR on the 5' RACE reads. The data hold 1.5 million to 2 million distinct CDR3 sequences, with roughly 30% observed a single time. The sequenced sample was blood. These receptors originate from a woman in her 30s in good health.

This clonotype was seen a few times. CDR3 sequence: CASSLWRGPVLDTQYF. The CDR3 nucleotides are TGTGCCAGCAGTTTATGGCGGGGGCCCGTTCTAGATACGCAGTATTTT. The chain is built from TRBV12-3 or TRBV12-4 and TRBJ2-3, with TRBD2 as a possible D gene (7 bases). With 2 bases removed from V and 5 bases from J, the gap between germline ends came to 17 bases. This CDR3 is 16 amino acids long.

This clonotype was counted only a few times. V gene TRBV6-2 or TRBV6-3 combines with J gene TRBJ2-7, with TRBD2 as a possible D gene (6 bases). Trimming stripped 2 bases from V and 2 bases from J, with 19 bases between. Germline loops: CDR1 MNHEY, CDR2 SVGEGT. CDR3 length: 17 residues. Written as DNA, the CDR3 is TGTGCCAGCAGTTACCCCCTTGCGGGACTGCCAACCTACGAGCAGTACTTC. Translating it yields CASSYPLAGLPTYEQYF.

The chain has TRBV9 and TRBJ1-6, with a weak D call TRBD1 (5 bases). In germline, CDR1 is SGDLS, CDR2 YYNGEE. V lost 6 bases to trimming and J lost 10 bases, with 14 bases between them. CDR3 size: 13 residues. CDR3: CASTGTAGSPLHF. The CDR3 DNA reads TGTGCCAGCACCGGGACCGCGGGGTCACCCCTCCACTTT.

The V call is TRBV27, the J call TRBJ2-1; D may be TRBD2 (6 bases). CDR3 length: 12 residues. Trimming took 10 bases from V and 7 from J, leaving 14 bases between them. Germline CDR1 is MNHEY and CDR2 is SMNVEV (reference sequence). Here the CDR3 DNA reads TGTGCCACCTGGGGGGAAATGAATGAGCAGTTCTTC. Encoded protein: CATWGEMNEQFF.

The chain uses TRBV20-1 and TRBJ2-3; 8 bases map to TRBD2. Germline V gene data show CDR1 as DFQATT and CDR2 as SNEGSKA (reference sequence). CDR3 length equals 14 residues. Unmatched junction bases numbered 5, after V lost 4 bases and J lost 2 bases. The CDR3 nucleotides are TGCAGTGCTATAAATAGCGGGACCACAGATACGCAGTATTTT. Its translation is CSAINSGTTDTQYF.

This clonotype was counted a few times. This chain connects TRBV5-5 to TRBJ1-5; tentative D call: TRBD1 (6 bases). CDR1 and CDR2 from the germline V gene are SGHKS and YYEKEE (reference sequence). The CDR3 has 16 amino acids. With 4 bases removed from V and 7 bases from J, the gap between germline ends came to 21 bases. Here the CDR3 DNA reads TGTGCCAGCAGCCCTACGACCGTAGTGGGGGGCCAGCCCCAGCATTTT. Its translation: CASSPTTVVGGQPQHF. Variable domain in full (rest from reference TRBV5-5 and TRBJ1-5): DAGVTQSPTHLIKTRGQQVTLRCSPISGHKSVSWYQQVLGQGPQFIFQYYEKEERGRGNFPDRFSARQFPNYSSELNVNALLLGDSALYLCASSPTTVVGGQPQHFGDGTRLSIL.

The chain combines TRBV27 with TRBJ1-2, with D perhaps TRBD1 (5 bases). Germline values: CDR1 MNHEY, CDR2 SMNVEV (reference sequence). V was clipped by 0 bases and J by 5 bases, with 10 bases between them. CDR3 size: 14 residues. The CDR3: CASSLSPGIYGYTF. CDR3 bases: TGTGCCAGCAGTTTATCTCCAGGGATTTATGGCTACACCTTC.

Note on this clonotype: The junction differs from germline at one of its ends, possibly a read error. The gene calls are TRBV12-3 or TRBV12-4 and TRBJ1-2; no firm D call. The CDR3 runs to 12 residues. In DNA form, the CDR3 reads TGTGCCGGCAGTTTATCCCGCTATGGCTACACCTTC. It yields the protein CAGSLSRYGYTF.

The chain is built from TRBV5-1 and TRBJ2-6; a possible D gene is TRBD1 (6 bases). CDR1 and CDR2 from the germline V gene are SGHRS and YFSETQ. V was cut by 7 bases and J by 0 bases, with 17 bases left in between. The CDR3 consists of 17 residues. The CDR3 sequence is CASRPGHVFSGANVLTF. Here the CDR3 DNA reads TGCGCCAGCCGACCGGGACACGTGTTCTCTGGGGCCAACGTCCTGACTTTC.

This clonotype has more than one count but fewer than ten. V usage is TRBV6-1 and J usage is TRBJ2-6; 7 bases are shared with TRBD1. Looked up from germline, CDR1 is MNHNS and CDR2 is SASEGT. The CDR3 contains 19 residues. With V trimmed by 5 bases and J by 0 bases, 13 bases remained unmatched. CDR3 region: CASSRQGISASSGANVLTF. CDR3 nucleotides: TGTGCCAGCAGTCGACAGGGCATTTCGGCTAGCTCTGGGGCCAACGTCCTGACTTTC.

V and J are TRBV6-1 and TRBJ2-3, with D perhaps given as TRBD1 or TRBD2 (6 bases each). The CDR3 consists of 15 residues. Per germline, CDR1 MNHNS and CDR2 SASEGT. The ends were cut back, 6 bases at V and 2 bases at J, with 15 bases in the middle. DNA for the CDR3: TGTGCCAGCAGCGACAGGCGGGACTTCACAGATACGCAGTATTTT. Amino acid sequence: CASSDRRDFTDTQYF.

The J gene is TRBJ2-1, the V gene TRBV6-5; 9 nucleotides match TRBD1. The CDR3 sequence is 15 residues long. Losses at the gene ends were 5 bases for V and 4 bases for J; bases not matched to a gene: 6. The germline gives CDR1 MNHEY, CDR2 SVGAGI. CDR3 sequence: CASSPEGQGYNEQFF. The CDR3 DNA reads TGTGCCAGCAGTCCCGAGGGACAGGGTTACAATGAGCAGTTCTTC.

Comments on this clonotype: Relative to the germline gene, one junction end is altered; a read error may explain this. The chain joins TRBV7-3 to TRBJ2-1; D call uncertain. The germline V gene has CDR1 SGHTA and CDR2 FQGTGA. This CDR3 comprises 14 residues. Written as DNA, the CDR3 is TGTTCCAGCAGCCAAGGGTCCAGGACCAATGAGCAGTTCTTC. As protein: CSSSQGSRTNEQFF.

The genes are TRBV5-1 and TRBJ2-3; TRBD1 aligns across 10 bases. The CDR3 contains 16 residues. Germline assignment: CDR1 SGHRS and CDR2 YFSETQ. The V and J ends lost 0 bases and 8 bases, in that order; junction bases with no gene match: 9. The CDR3 spells CASSLDRDRGYGTQYF. The CDR3 nucleotides are TGCGCCAGCAGCTTGGACCGGGACAGGGGATATGGTACGCAGTATTTT.

The chain employs TRBV6-2 or TRBV6-3 and TRBJ2-3, with a weak D call TRBD1 (5 bases). In germline, CDR1 is MNHEY, CDR2 SVGEGT. Between the trimmed V and J ends, which lost 1 base and 6 bases, there was a span of 11 bases. This CDR3 is built from 14 residues. DNA of the CDR3: TGTGCCAGCAGTTACTTGGGGCGACCGGATACGCAGTATTTT. Translation: CASSYLGRPDTQYF.

In this sample, this clonotype turned up many times. The V and J genes are TRBV9 and TRBJ2-7; D is possibly TRBD1 (6 bases). Germline values: CDR1 SGDLS, CDR2 YYNGEE. Trimming left V 0 bases short and J 5 bases short, with 12 bases between. The CDR3 runs to 14 residues. The CDR3 DNA is TGTGCCAGCAGCGTAGGCGGACAGTCCGACGAGCAGTACTTC. Translating it yields CASSVGGQSDEQYF.

Comments on this clonotype: It may be a read error: a sequence one base away is much more abundant. The chain links TRBV4-2 to TRBJ2-1, with unresolved D. Germline V lookup: CDR1 LGHNA, CDR2 YNFKEQ. There are 17 residues in the CDR3. In nucleotides, the CDR3 is TGTGCCAGCAGCCAAGATAGTTTGGCGTCCTCCTACAGTGAGCAGTTCTTC. Translated: CASSQDSLASSYSEQFF.

The chain has TRBV5-5 and TRBJ2-2; D is possibly TRBD2 (6 bases). This CDR3 contains 14 residues. With 0 bases removed from V and 7 bases from J, the gap between germline ends came to 10 bases. Per germline, CDR1 SGHKS and CDR2 YYEKEE (reference sequence). The CDR3 here is CASSLAGDDGELFF. CDR3 nucleotides: TGTGCCAGCAGCTTGGCGGGAGATGACGGGGAGCTGTTTTTT.

The chain combines TRBV7-2 with TRBJ1-2; D is undetermined. The germline V gene encodes CDR1 SGHTA and CDR2 FQGNSA. The CDR3 sequence is 16 residues long. Trimming left V 6 bases short and J 7 bases short, with 24 bases between. The CDR3: CASSPTLMSLAGGYTF. CDR3 coding DNA: TGTGCCAGCAGTCCTACTCTCATGTCGCTAGCCGGTGGCTACACCTTC.

This clonotype was observed a handful of times. V gene TRBV18 combines with J gene TRBJ2-7, with TRBD2 matching over 8 bases. V lost 2 bases, J lost 7 bases, and 4 bases stayed unmatched. The germline V gene has CDR1 KGHSH and CDR2 LQKENI. This CDR3 spans 13 amino acids. CDR3 residues: CASSPGASGEQYF. The DNA for the CDR3 is TGTGCCAGCTCACCAGGGGCTAGCGGGGAGCAGTACTTC.

This clonotype was found a few times. The chain uses TRBV5-5 and TRBJ2-5; D could derive from TRBD1 or TRBD2 (5 bases each). Germline loops: CDR1 SGHKS, CDR2 YYEKEE (reference sequence). This CDR3 is 16 amino acids long. Trimming took 3 bases from V and 6 from J, leaving 21 bases between them. CDR3 in amino acids: CASSSPGTGLGKTQYF. The CDR3 DNA reads as TGTGCCAGCAGCTCCCCCGGGACGGGTCTCGGGAAGACCCAGTACTTC.

This clonotype was picked up a small number of times. One end of the junction is discordant with germline, which a read error may explain. CDR3 nucleotides: TGTGCCAGCAGTCCAGCCGGGAGCCTCGAAGAGACTCAGTACTTC. Encoded protein: CASSPAGSLEETQYF. V is TRBV25-1 and J is TRBJ2-5; the D gene is possibly TRBD2 (6 bases). The germline V gene has CDR1 MGHDK and CDR2 SYGVNS. CDR3 length equals 15 residues.

This clonotype was found a few times. The CDR3 here is CASSVADRGVSYYGYTF. Here the CDR3 DNA reads TGTGCCAGCAGCGTAGCGGACAGGGGAGTATCGTACTATGGCTACACCTTC. The J gene is TRBJ1-2, the V gene TRBV9; TRBD1 matches at 9 bases. The CDR3 is 17 residues long. Trimming cost V 0 bases and J 3 bases; bases outside gene matches: 9. Per germline, CDR1 SGDLS and CDR2 YYNGEE.

This chain links TRBV11-2 with TRBJ2-3; tentative D call: TRBD2 (6 bases). Germline V lookup: CDR1 SGHAT, CDR2 FQNNGV. V gave up 1 base and J gave up 2 bases, with 10 bases separating them. The CDR3 length is 15 residues. The CDR3 here is CASSLGGGLTDTQYF. Written as DNA, the CDR3 is TGTGCCAGCAGCTTAGGTGGGGGACTCACAGATACGCAGTATTTT. The variable domain in full, with the rest retrieved from reference TRBV11-2 and TRBJ2-3, is EAGVAQSPRYKIIEKRQSVAFWCNPISGHATLYWYQQILGQGPKLLIQFQNNGVVDDSQLPKDRFSAERLKGVDSTLKIQPAKLEDSAVYLCASSLGGGLTDTQYFGPGTRLTVL.

V usage is TRBV2 and J usage is TRBJ1-2, with D tentatively TRBD1 (6 bases). Trimming removed 5 bases from V and 2 bases from J, with 9 bases in between. CDR3 length: 13 residues. Germline V lookup: CDR1 SNHLY, CDR2 FYNNEI. CDR3 nucleotides: TGTGCCAGCAGTTGGCAGGGGAACTATGGCTACACCTTC. Encoded protein: CASSWQGNYGYTF. The whole variable domain, remainder taken from reference TRBV2 and TRBJ1-2, is EPEVTQTPSHQVTQMGQEVILRCVPISNHLYFYWYRQILGQKVEFLVSFYNNEISEKSEIFDDQFSVERPDGSNFTLKIRSTKLEDSAMYFCASSWQGNYGYTFGSGTRLTVV.

There are a few counts of this clonotype. The V call is TRBV20-1, the J call TRBJ2-3; a weak D match, TRBD1 (6 bases). The CDR3 consists of 15 residues. The V gene's germline CDR1 is DFQATT and CDR2 SNEGSKA (reference sequence). Deletions cut 5 bases from V and 0 bases from J, with 15 bases between. The CDR3 loop reads CSALASGASTDTQYF. The CDR3 region has the DNA TGCAGTGCTTTGGCCTCAGGGGCTAGCACAGATACGCAGTATTTT.